Following are 11 T cell receptor beta chains from one sample sequenced in a study. MiXCR was run by TCRdb on the 5' RACE reads, yielding one entry per CDR3 protein. The top ten clones hold approximately 86% of a sample with around 290 distinct CDR3 sequences, 6% to 7% of them seen once. The sample comprised effector memory T cells from blood PBMCs. Specified subset: effector memory CD4+ T cells. Receptors originate from a female donor with HIV.

V usage is TRBV30 and J usage is TRBJ1-1, with no clear D. V was trimmed by 1 base and J by 7 bases, leaving 10 bases between them. This CDR3 comprises 12 residues. The germline CDR1 and CDR2 sequences are GTSNPN and SVGIG (reference sequence). The CDR3 bases are TGTGCCTGGAGTGAAGGGTTGGGTGAAGCTTTCTTT. Translated: CAWSEGLGEAFF. The variable domain in full, with the rest retrieved from reference TRBV30 and TRBJ1-1, is SQTIHQWPATLVQPVGSPLSLECTVEGTSNPNLYWYRQAAGRGLQLLFYSVGIGQISSEVPQNLSASRPQDRQFILSSKKLLLSDSGFYLCAWSEGLGEAFFGQGTRLTVV.

By frequency in the sample, this clonotype is medium-sized. V gene TRBV19 combines with J gene TRBJ1-1; D remains unclear. The CDR3 runs 14 residues. CDR1 is LNHDA, CDR2 SQIVND, per germline (reference sequence). CDR3 residues: CAARGLAPSTEAFF. The CDR3 DNA reads as TGTGCGGCGCGGGGTCTGGCCCCCAGCACTGAAGCTTTCTTT. The full variable domain, in which reference TRBV19 and TRBJ1-1 provide the parts outside the CDR3, is DGGITQSPKYLFRKEGQNVTLSCEQNLNHDAMYWYRQDPGQGLRLIYYSQIVNDFQKGDIAEGYSVSREKKESFPLTVTSAQKNPTAFYLCAARGLAPSTEAFFGQGTRLTVV.

By its share, this clonotype is large. The rearrangement links TRBV10-3 to TRBJ2-3; perhaps TRBD2 as D (5 bases). The CDR3 extends over 17 amino acids. Germline V gives CDR1 ENHRY, CDR2 SYGVKD. V was pared by 0 bases and J by 2 bases, with 15 bases between. This chain's CDR3 is CAISESGSGLYTDTQYF. In nucleotides, the CDR3 is TGTGCCATCAGTGAGTCCGGAAGCGGATTGTACACAGATACGCAGTATTTT.

In its sample, this clonotype ranks as hyperexpanded. V is TRBV9 and J is TRBJ1-3; D is ambiguous. This CDR3 is 13 amino acids long. From germline, CDR1 is SGDLS and CDR2 YYNGEE. Deletions cut 2 bases from V and 3 bases from J, with 6 bases between. The CDR3 loop is CASSVEGGNTIYF. For the CDR3, the DNA is TGTGCCAGCAGCGTCGAAGGTGGAAACACCATATATTTT.

This chain uses TRBV7-6 with TRBJ2-1; 7 nucleotides agree with TRBD1. The CDR3 length is 15 residues. From germline, CDR1 is SGHVS and CDR2 FNYEAQ. V gave up 2 bases and J gave up 2 bases; unmatched junction bases: 3. The CDR3 region is CASSLRDSTYNEQFF. The CDR3 DNA reads TGTGCCAGCAGCTTACGGGACAGCACCTACAATGAGCAGTTCTTC. The variable domain in full, with the rest retrieved from reference TRBV7-6 and TRBJ2-1, is GAGVSQSPRYKVTKRGQDVALRCDPISGHVSLYWYRQALGQGPEFLTYFNYEAQQDKSGLPNDRFSAERPEGSISTLTIQRTEQRDSAMYRCASSLRDSTYNEQFFGPGTRLTVL.

In this sample, this clonotype is medium-sized. The rearrangement links TRBV6-5 to TRBJ2-1; TRBD2 matches at 11 bases. Germline V lookup: CDR1 MNHEY, CDR2 SVGAGI. This CDR3 contains 17 residues. V dropped 4 bases and J dropped 4; count of bases not matched to a gene: 9. CDR3 sequence reads: CASSSSLPSGGYNEQFF. CDR3 coding DNA: TGTGCCAGCAGTTCCTCTCTCCCTAGCGGGGGGTACAATGAGCAGTTCTTC.

This clonotype has more than one count but fewer than ten. One end of the junction is discordant with germline, which a read error may explain. This sequence joins TRBV30 and TRBJ1-6; D call uncertain. The germline gives CDR1 GTSNPN, CDR2 SVGIG (reference sequence). The CDR3 sequence is 15 residues long. The chain's CDR3 is CAWSQDRDYNSPPHF. The CDR3 DNA reads TGTGCCTGGAGTCAAGACCGAGACTATAATTCACCCCCCCACTTT.

The count of this clonotype is one. Since a much larger clone is just one base distant, this may be a read error. The chain joins TRBV10-3 to TRBJ2-1; 7 bases map to TRBD1. The germline CDR1 and CDR2 sequences are ENHRY and SYGVKD. This CDR3 has 14 residues. V dropped 3 bases and J dropped 4; count of bases not matched to a gene: 3. The CDR3 here is CAISDETGYNEQFF. The CDR3 bases are TGTGCCATCAGTGATGAGACAGGGTACAATGAGCAGTTCTTC.

This clonotype is deemed medium-sized (0.01 to 0.1%). The CDR3, as DNA: TGTGCCAGCAGTCCGGGACAGGGGCGACCTAATGAGCAGTTCTTC. It is translated as CASSPGQGRPNEQFF. The chain links TRBV6-2 or TRBV6-3 to TRBJ2-1; 10 positions match TRBD1. This CDR3 is built from 15 residues. CDR1 is MNHEY and CDR2 is SVGEGT in the germline V gene. With 5 bases clipped from V and 7 bases from J, the junction kept 8 bases outside the gene matches.

This chain uses TRBV6-2 or TRBV6-3 with TRBJ2-6; D not resolved. V lost 2 bases and J lost 3, with 8 bases in between. This CDR3 spans 15 amino acids. Germline loops: CDR1 MNHEY, CDR2 SVGEGT. CDR3 in amino acids: CASSYGYIGANVLTF. DNA for the CDR3: TGTGCCAGCAGTTACGGTTATATTGGGGCCAACGTCCTGACTTTC.

By proportion, this clonotype is large. The rearrangement uses TRBV6-5 and TRBJ1-1; D is unresolved. The germline gives CDR1 MNHEY, CDR2 SVGAGI. Trimming left V 5 bases short and J 3 bases short, with 4 bases between. The CDR3 covers 11 residues. The CDR3: CASSADTEAFF. In nucleotides, the CDR3 is TGTGCCAGCAGTGCGGACACTGAAGCTTTCTTT.